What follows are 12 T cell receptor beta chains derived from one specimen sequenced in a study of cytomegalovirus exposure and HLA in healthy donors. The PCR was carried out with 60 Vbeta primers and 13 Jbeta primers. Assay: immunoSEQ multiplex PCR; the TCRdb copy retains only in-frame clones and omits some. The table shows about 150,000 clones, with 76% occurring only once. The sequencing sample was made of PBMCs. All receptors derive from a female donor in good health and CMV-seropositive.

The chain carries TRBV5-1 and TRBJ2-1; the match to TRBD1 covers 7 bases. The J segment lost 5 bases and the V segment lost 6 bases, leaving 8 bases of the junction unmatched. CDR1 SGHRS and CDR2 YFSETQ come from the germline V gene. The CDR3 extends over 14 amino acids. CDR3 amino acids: CASTEQGSDNEQFF. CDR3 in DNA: TGCGCCAGCACGGAACAGGGGTCCGACAATGAGCAGTTCTTC.

The CDR3 sequence is CASSQTLDRTDTQYF. The CDR3 region has the DNA TGTGCCAGCAGCCAAACCCTGGACAGGACAGATACGCAGTATTTT. The chain joins TRBV16 to TRBJ2-3; TRBD1 aligns across 7 bases. The V gene end was trimmed by 2 bases and the J gene end by 3 bases; junction bases not matched to a gene: 5. The CDR3 loop spans 15 amino acids. Germline CDR1 is KGHSY and CDR2 is FQNENV.

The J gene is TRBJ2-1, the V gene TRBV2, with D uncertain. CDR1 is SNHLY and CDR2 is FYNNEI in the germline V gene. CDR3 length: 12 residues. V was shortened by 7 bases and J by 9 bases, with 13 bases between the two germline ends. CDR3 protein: CASTEVESEQFF. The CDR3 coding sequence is TGTGCCAGCACCGAAGTGGAGAGTGAGCAGTTCTTC.

CDR3 in amino acids: CASSLGPGVSGSFTEQYF. CDR3 sequence (DNA): TGTGCCAGCAGCTTGGGACCGGGGGTTAGCGGGAGTTTCACCGAGCAGTACTTC. The chain has TRBV5-6 and TRBJ2-7, with 9 bases that match TRBD2. The CDR3 sequence is 18 residues long. In germline, CDR1 is SGHDT, CDR2 YYEEEE. Unmatched junction bases numbered 16, after V lost 0 bases and J lost 6 bases.

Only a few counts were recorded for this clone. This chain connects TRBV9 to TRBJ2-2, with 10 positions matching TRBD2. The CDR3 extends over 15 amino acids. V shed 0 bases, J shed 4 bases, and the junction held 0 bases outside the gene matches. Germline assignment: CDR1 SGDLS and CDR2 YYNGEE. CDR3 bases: TGTGCCAGCAGCGTAGAGCGGGGGGGCACCGGGGAGCTGTTTTTT. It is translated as CASSVERGGTGELFF.

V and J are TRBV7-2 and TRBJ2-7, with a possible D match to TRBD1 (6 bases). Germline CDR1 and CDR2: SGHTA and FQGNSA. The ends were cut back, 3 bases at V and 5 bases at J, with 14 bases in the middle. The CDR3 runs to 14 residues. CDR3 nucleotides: TGTGCCAGCAGCTTCGGTCTGACAGGTAACGAGCAGTACTTC. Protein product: CASSFGLTGNEQYF.

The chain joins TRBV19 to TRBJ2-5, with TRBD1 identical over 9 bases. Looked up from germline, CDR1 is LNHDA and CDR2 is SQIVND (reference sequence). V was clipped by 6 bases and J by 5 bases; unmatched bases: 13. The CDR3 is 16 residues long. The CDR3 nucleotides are TGTGCCAGTAGCATTCCGGGACAGGGAGGCGAGGAGACCCAGTACTTC. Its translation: CASSIPGQGGEETQYF.

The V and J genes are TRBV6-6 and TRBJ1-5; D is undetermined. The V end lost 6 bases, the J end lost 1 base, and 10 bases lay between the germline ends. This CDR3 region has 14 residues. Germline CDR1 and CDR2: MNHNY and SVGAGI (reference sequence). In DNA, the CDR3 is TGTGCCAGCAGACACCAGGCCAGCAATCAGCCCCAGCATTTT. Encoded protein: CASRHQASNQPQHF.

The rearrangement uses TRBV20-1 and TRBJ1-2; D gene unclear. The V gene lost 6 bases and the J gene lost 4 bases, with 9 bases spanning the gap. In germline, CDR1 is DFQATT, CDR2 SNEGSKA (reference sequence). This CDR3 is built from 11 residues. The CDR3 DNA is TGCAGTGCAGCCCTTTCCTATGGCTACACCTTC. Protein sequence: CSAALSYGYTF.

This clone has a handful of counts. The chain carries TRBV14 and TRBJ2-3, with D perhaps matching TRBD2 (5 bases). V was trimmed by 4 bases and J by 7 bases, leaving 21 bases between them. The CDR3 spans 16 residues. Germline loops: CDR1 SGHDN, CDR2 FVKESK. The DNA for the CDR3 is TGTGCCAGCAGCCTTTCTAGCAGAGGGATGGGGAATACGCAGTATTTT. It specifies CASSLSSRGMGNTQYF.

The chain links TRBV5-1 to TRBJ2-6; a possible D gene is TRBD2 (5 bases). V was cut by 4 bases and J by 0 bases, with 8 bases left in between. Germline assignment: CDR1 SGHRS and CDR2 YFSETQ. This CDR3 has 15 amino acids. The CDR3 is CASSIEGSGANVLTF. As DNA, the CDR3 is TGCGCCAGCAGCATTGAGGGCTCTGGGGCCAACGTCCTGACTTTC.

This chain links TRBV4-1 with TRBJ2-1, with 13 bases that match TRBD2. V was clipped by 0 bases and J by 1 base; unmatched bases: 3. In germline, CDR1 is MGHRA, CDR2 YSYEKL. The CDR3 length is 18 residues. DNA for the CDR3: TGCGCCAGCAGCCAAGAAGGACTAGCGGGGGATTCCTACAATGAGCAGTTCTTC. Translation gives CASSQEGLAGDSYNEQFF.